This T cell receptor beta chain was captured in a study of blood T cell repertoires in COVID-19. The repertoire was sequenced with immunoSEQ multiplex PCR; TCRdb's copy has only in-frame clones and lacks some. The sample carries approximately 100,000 clones, about 86% recorded once. This clone was recorded once. The source material was PBMCs or T cells enriched from blood (not recorded which). The sequence came from a woman aged 50 to 60 who had recovered from COVID-19.

CDR3 coding DNA: TGTGCCACCAGTGTTTCAGGGGACCCCACAGATACGCAGTATTTT. Translating gives CATSVSGDPTDTQYF. This chain uses TRBV24-1 with TRBJ2-3; TRBD1 might be the D (6 bases). V lost 5 bases to trimming and J lost 2 bases, with 13 bases between them. This CDR3 has 15 residues. The germline V gene has CDR1 KGHDR and CDR2 SFDVKD.